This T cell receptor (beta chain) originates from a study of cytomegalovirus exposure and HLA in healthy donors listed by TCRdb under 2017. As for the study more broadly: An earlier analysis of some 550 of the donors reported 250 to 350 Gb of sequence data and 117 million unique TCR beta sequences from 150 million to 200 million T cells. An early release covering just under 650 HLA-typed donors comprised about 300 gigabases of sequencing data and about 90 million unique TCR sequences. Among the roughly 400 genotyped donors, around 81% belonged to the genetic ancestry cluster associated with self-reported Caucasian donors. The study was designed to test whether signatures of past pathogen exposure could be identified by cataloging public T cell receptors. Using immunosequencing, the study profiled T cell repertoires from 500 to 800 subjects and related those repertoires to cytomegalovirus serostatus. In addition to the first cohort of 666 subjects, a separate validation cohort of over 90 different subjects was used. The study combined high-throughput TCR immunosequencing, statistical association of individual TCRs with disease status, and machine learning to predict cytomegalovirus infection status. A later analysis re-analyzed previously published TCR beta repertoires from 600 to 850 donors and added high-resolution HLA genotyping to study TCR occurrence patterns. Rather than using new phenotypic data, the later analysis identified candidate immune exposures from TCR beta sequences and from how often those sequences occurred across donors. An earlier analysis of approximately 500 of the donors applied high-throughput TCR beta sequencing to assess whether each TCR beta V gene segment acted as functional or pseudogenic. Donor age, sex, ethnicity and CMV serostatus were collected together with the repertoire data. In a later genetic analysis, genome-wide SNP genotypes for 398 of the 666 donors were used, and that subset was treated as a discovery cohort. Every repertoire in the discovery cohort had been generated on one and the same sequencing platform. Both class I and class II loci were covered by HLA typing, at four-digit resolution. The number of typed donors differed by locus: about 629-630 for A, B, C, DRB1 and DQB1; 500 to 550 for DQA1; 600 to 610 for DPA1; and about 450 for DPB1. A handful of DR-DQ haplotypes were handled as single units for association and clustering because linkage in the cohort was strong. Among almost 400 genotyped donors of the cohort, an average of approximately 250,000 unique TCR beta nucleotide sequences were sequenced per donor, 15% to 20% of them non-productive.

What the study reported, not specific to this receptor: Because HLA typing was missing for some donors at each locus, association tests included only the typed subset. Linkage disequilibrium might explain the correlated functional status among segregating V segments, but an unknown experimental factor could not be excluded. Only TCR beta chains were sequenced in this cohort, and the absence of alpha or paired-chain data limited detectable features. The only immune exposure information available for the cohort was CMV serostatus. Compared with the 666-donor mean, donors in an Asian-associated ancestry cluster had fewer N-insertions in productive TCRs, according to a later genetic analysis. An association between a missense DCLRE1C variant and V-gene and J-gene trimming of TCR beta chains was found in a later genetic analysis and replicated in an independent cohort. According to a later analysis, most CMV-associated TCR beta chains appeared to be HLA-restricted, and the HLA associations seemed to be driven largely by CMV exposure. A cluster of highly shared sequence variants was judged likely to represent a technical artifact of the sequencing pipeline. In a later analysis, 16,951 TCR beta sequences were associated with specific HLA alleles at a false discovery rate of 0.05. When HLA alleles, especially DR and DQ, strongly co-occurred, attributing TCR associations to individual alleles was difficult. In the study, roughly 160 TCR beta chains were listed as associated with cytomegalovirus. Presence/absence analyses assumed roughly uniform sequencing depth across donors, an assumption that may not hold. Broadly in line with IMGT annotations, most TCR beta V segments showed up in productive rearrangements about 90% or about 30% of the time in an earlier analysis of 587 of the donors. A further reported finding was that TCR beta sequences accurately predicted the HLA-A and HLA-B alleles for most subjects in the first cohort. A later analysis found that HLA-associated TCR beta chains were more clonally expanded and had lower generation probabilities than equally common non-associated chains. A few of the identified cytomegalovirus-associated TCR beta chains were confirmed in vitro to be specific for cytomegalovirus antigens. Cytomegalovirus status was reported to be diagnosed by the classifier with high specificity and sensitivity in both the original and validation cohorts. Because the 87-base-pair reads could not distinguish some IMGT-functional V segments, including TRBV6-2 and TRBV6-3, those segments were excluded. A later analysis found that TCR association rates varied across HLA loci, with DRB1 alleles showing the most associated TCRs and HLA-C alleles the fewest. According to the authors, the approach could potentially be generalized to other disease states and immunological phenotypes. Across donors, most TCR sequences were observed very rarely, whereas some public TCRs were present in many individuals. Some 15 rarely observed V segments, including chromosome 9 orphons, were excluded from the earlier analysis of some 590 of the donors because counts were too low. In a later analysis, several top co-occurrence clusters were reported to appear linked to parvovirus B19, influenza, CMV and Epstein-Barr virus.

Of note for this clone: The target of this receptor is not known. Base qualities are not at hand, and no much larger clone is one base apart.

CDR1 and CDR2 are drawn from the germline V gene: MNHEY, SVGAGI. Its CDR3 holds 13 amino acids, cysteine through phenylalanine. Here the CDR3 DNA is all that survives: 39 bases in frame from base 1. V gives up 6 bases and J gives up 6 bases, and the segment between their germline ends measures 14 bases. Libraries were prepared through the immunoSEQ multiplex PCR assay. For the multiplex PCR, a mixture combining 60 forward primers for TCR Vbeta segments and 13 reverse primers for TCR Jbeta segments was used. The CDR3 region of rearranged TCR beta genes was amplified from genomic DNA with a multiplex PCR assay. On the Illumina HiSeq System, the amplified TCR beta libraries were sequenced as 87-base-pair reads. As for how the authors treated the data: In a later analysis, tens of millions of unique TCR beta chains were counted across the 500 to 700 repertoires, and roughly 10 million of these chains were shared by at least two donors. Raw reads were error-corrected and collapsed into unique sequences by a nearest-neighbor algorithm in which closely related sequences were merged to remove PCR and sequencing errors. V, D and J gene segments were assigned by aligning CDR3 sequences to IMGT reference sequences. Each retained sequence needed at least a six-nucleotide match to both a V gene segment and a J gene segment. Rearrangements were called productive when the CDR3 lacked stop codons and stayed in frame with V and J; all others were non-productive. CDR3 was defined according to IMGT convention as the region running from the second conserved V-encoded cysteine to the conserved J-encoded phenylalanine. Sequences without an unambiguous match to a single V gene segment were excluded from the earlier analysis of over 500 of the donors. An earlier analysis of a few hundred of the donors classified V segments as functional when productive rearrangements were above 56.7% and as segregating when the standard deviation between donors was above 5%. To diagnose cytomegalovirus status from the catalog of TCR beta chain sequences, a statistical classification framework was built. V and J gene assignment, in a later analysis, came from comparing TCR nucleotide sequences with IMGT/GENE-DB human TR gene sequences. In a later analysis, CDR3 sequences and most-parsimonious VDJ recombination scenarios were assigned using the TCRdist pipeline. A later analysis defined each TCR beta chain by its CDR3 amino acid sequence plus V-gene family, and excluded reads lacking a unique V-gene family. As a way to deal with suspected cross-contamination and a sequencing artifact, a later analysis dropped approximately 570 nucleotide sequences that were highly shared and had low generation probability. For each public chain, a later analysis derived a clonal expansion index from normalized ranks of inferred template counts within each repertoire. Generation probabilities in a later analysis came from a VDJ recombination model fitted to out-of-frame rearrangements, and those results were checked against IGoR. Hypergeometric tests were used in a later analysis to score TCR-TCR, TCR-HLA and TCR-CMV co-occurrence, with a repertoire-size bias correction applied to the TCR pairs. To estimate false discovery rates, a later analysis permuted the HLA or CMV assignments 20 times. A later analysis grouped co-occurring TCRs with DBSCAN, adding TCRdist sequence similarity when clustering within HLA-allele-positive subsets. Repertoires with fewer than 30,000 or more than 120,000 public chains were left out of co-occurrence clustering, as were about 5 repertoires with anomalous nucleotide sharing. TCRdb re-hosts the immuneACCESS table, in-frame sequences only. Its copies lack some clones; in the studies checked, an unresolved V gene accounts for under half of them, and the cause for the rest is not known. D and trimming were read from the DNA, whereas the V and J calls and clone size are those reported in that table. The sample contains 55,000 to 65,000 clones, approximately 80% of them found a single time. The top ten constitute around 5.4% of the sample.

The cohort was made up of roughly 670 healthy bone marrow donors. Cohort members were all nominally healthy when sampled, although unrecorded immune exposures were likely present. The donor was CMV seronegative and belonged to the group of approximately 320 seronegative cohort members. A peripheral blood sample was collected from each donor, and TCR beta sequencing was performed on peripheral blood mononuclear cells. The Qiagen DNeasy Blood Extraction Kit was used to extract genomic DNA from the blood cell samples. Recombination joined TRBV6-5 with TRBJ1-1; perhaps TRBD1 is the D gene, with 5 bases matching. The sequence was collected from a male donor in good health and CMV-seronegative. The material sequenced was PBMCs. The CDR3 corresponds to CASSPAGVAEAFF. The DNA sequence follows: TGTGCCAGCAGCCCGGCGGGGGTGGCTGAAGCTTTCTTT.